This passage covers 11 T cell receptor beta chains from one sample sequenced in a study of blood T cells in healthy people across ages. Primed by a sample-barcoded 5' primer and a J-beta primer mix, a second PCR proceeded for roughly 7 to 11 cycles. TCRdb recomputed calls from the 5' RACE reads with MiXCR, one row per CDR3 protein. Altogether about 320,000 distinct CDR3 sequences are present, about 25% being singletons, with the ten largest covering about 30%. The sequencing input was blood. All receptors come from a woman aged 70-85 years in good health.

This clonotype has a single count. The J gene is TRBJ1-6, the V gene TRBV7-8, with 7 positions matching TRBD1. The CDR3 is 15 residues long. J gave up 9 bases and V 5 bases, and 10 bases lay outside the gene matches. CDR1 and CDR2 (germline): SGHVS, FQNEAQ. In DNA, the CDR3 is TGTGCCAGCAGCCCCTGGGACAGTCGGGCTTCACCCCTCCACTTT. Its protein product is CASSPWDSRASPLHF.

This clonotype showed up just a few times. The DNA of the CDR3 is TGTGCCAGCAGCTATAGCGGGGGAGACTACGAGCAGTACTTC. It specifies CASSYSGGDYEQYF. The chain uses TRBV7-4 and TRBJ2-7; 9 nucleotides line up with TRBD2. This CDR3 contains 14 residues. V lost 4 bases to trimming and J lost 3 bases; unmatched junction nucleotides: 4. Germline V CDR1 and CDR2: SGHVT, SQSDAQ.

V gene TRBV11-2 combines with J gene TRBJ1-4; D is undetermined. The CDR3 spans 15 residues. V shed 1 base and J shed 5 bases, with 11 bases lying between them. Germline CDR1 is SGHAT and CDR2 is FQNNGV. The CDR3 here is CASSLVSFSNEKLFF. CDR3 DNA: TGTGCCAGCAGCTTAGTTAGCTTTTCCAATGAAAAACTGTTTTTT.

The chain has TRBV18 and TRBJ2-2; no clear D. The CDR3 has 14 residues. V dropped 8 bases and J dropped 4 bases, with 14 bases sitting between them. The germline CDR1 and CDR2 sequences are KGHSH and LQKENI. CDR3 amino acids: CASGDISRTGELFF. The CDR3 DNA reads TGTGCCAGCGGCGACATATCCCGCACCGGGGAGCTGTTTTTT. Filled out from reference TRBV18 and TRBJ2-2, the complete variable domain reads NAGVMQNPRHLVRRRGQEARLRCSPMKGHSHVYWYRQLPEEGLKFMVYLQKENIIDESGMPKERFSAEFPKEGPSILRIQQVVRGDSAAYFCASGDISRTGELFFGEGSRLTVL.

The CDR3 bases are TGTGCCAGCAGCGCGGACGGGCAGCACACTGAAGCTTTCTTT. Translating it yields CASSADGQHTEAFF. This sequence joins TRBV7-9 and TRBJ1-1; D not resolved. V dropped 5 bases and J dropped 3 bases, with 13 bases sitting between them. CDR3 length: 14 residues. Germline CDR1 reads SEHNR; CDR2 reads FQNEAQ (reference sequence). Drawing the rest from reference TRBV7-9 and TRBJ1-1, the complete variable domain is DTGVSQNPRHKITKRGQNVTFRCDPISEHNRLYWYRQTLGQGPEFLTYFQNEAQLEKSRLLSDRFSAERPKGSFSTLEIQRTEQGDSAMYLCASSADGQHTEAFFGQGTRLTVV.

This clonotype appeared many times. The CDR3 protein is CASSLSGRGETQYF. The CDR3 coding sequence is TGTGCCAGCAGCCTAAGCGGGAGAGGGGAGACCCAGTACTTC. This chain links TRBV7-2 with TRBJ2-5; 8 bases agree with TRBD2. The trim removed 5 bases at V and 5 bases at J, leaving 7 bases unmatched. This CDR3 comprises 14 residues. The germline gives CDR1 SGHTA, CDR2 FQGNSA.

This clonotype was picked up a small number of times. The chain is built from TRBV9 and TRBJ1-6, with 10 bases identical to TRBD1. The CDR3 length is 16 residues. Germline V gene sequence: CDR1 SGDLS, CDR2 YYNGEE. The trim removed 4 bases at V and 10 bases at J, leaving 11 bases unmatched. CDR3 in amino acids: CASSPRGTGVKSPLHF. For the CDR3, the DNA is TGTGCCAGCAGCCCGCGGGGGACAGGGGTAAAGTCACCCCTCCACTTT.

The chain links TRBV28 to TRBJ1-2, with no clear D. CDR1 is MDHEN, CDR2 SYDVKM, per germline. CDR3 length: 12 residues. V lost 2 bases and J lost 5, with 6 bases in between. CDR3 nucleotides: TGTGCCAGCAGTTTAGTGGGGTATGGCTACACCTTC. It yields the protein CASSLVGYGYTF.

This clonotype was picked up one time. This rearrangement joins TRBV6-9 to TRBJ1-3, with 7 bases identical to TRBD1. Per germline, CDR1 MNHGY and CDR2 SVAAGI. The length of the CDR3 is 18 residues. The V segment lost 4 bases and the J segment 0 bases; nucleotides outside the gene matches: 12. In DNA, the CDR3 is TGTGCCAGCAGTTGGTCCACTCCGGGACAGAGCTCTGGAAACACCATATATTTT. This translates into CASSWSTPGQSSGNTIYF.

This chain connects TRBV7-2 to TRBJ2-6, with D possibly being TRBD1 (5 bases). CDR3 length: 16 amino acids. Germline V gives CDR1 SGHTA, CDR2 FQGNSA. V shed 1 base and J shed 2 bases, with 9 bases lying between them. As DNA, the CDR3 is TGTGCCAGCAGCTTAGTCTCAGGGACTGGGGCCAACGTCCTGACTTTC. Translation gives CASSLVSGTGANVLTF.

The sample holds a few counts of this clonotype. The chain is built from TRBV6-2 or TRBV6-3 and TRBJ2-7; 9 bases are a match to TRBD2. CDR1 is MNHEY and CDR2 is SVGEGT in the germline V gene. The CDR3 spans 15 residues. J was trimmed by 0 bases and V by 2 bases; bases with no gene match: 2. The CDR3 sequence is CASSYGGRASYEQYF. DNA of the CDR3: TGTGCCAGCAGTTACGGCGGGAGGGCCTCCTACGAGCAGTACTTC.